These 26 T cell receptor beta chains were sequenced from one sample in a study of cytomegalovirus exposure and HLA in healthy donors (TCRdb year 2017). Libraries were constructed by the immunoSEQ multiplex PCR assay. A mixture of 60 forward primers for TCR Vbeta segments and 13 reverse primers for TCR Jbeta segments was used in the multiplex PCR. TCRdb holds this immuneACCESS table with in-frame rearrangements only. Some clones are missing; in checked studies, unresolved V genes explain under half, and the rest has no known cause. This sample gives some 130,000 clones in total; about three quarters of them show up just once. In total, the top ten clones hold 2% to 3% of the sample. The sequencing input was PBMCs. These receptor sequences come from a woman aged 55-70 years in good health and CMV-seropositive.

This chain uses TRBV11-2 with TRBJ2-1; D is perhaps TRBD2 (5 bases). The germline CDR1 and CDR2 sequences are SGHAT and FQNNGV. V was trimmed by 5 bases and J by 4 bases, leaving 9 bases between them. The CDR3 has 13 amino acids. The CDR3 is CASSHGLYNEQFF. CDR3 bases: TGTGCCAGCAGCCATGGACTTTACAATGAGCAGTTCTTC.

CDR3 protein: CASSRQGGTEQYF. The CDR3 region has the DNA TGTGCCAGCAGCCGACAGGGGGGGACGGAGCAGTACTTC. This chain connects TRBV7-7 to TRBJ2-7, with TRBD1 matching 9 bases. The CDR3 covers 13 residues. After removal of 5 bases from V and 7 bases from J, the junction contained 6 bases not matched to a gene. Germline values: CDR1 SSHAT, CDR2 FNYEAQ (reference sequence). The full variable domain, rest sourced from reference TRBV7-7 and TRBJ2-7, is GAGVSQSPRYKVTKRGQDVTLRCDPISSHATLYWYQQALGQGPEFLTYFNYEAQPDKSGLPSDRFSAERPEGSISTLTIQRTEQRDSAMYRCASSRQGGTEQYFGPGTRLTVT.

The V and J genes are TRBV7-9 and TRBJ2-7; 8 bases align to TRBD2. The CDR3 extends over 14 amino acids. J gave up 4 bases and V 5 bases, and 7 bases lay outside the gene matches. Germline V gene lookup returns CDR1 SEHNR and CDR2 FQNEAQ (reference sequence). The CDR3 is CASSPSGTSYEQYF. DNA of the CDR3: TGTGCCAGCAGCCCTTCCGGGACTAGTTACGAGCAGTACTTC. Supplemented by reference TRBV7-9 and TRBJ2-7, the full variable domain reads DTGVSQNPRHKITKRGQNVTFRCDPISEHNRLYWYRQTLGQGPEFLTYFQNEAQLEKSRLLSDRFSAERPKGSFSTLEIQRTEQGDSAMYLCASSPSGTSYEQYFGPGTRLTVT.

The rearrangement uses TRBV2 and TRBJ1-4, with TRBD1 matching over 8 bases. The CDR3 has 16 amino acids. Trimming at V came to 4 bases and at J to 8 bases, leaving 12 bases not matched to a gene. Germline values: CDR1 SNHLY, CDR2 FYNNEI. The CDR3 region has the DNA TGTGCCAGCAGTGCCCCCGGGACAGGCTTGGGCGAAAAACTGTTTTTT. Encoded protein: CASSAPGTGLGEKLFF.

This clone was found once. The chain links TRBV6-5 to TRBJ2-2; TRBD2 matches at 7 bases. The CDR3 sequence is 14 residues long. V gave up 6 bases and J gave up 0 bases; unmatched junction bases: 1. Germline V lookup: CDR1 MNHEY, CDR2 SVGAGI. CDR3 in amino acids: CASSAGANTGELFF. CDR3 DNA sequence: TGTGCCAGCAGCGCGGGGGCGAACACCGGGGAGCTGTTTTTT.

The sample holds one count of this clone. This rearrangement joins TRBV7-7 to TRBJ2-5; 12 bases match TRBD2. V was clipped by 6 bases and J by 2 bases; unmatched bases: 7. The CDR3 has 16 amino acids. The V gene's germline CDR1 is SSHAT and CDR2 FNYEAQ (reference sequence). The CDR3, as DNA: TGTGCCAGCAGTCTTGGACTAGCGGGGTTTCAAGAGACCCAGTACTTC. Translated, it gives CASSLGLAGFQETQYF. Full variable domain (rest looked up from reference TRBV7-7 and TRBJ2-5): GAGVSQSPRYKVTKRGQDVTLRCDPISSHATLYWYQQALGQGPEFLTYFNYEAQPDKSGLPSDRFSAERPEGSISTLTIQRTEQRDSAMYRCASSLGLAGFQETQYFGPGTRLLVL.

The chain joins TRBV27 to TRBJ1-4; the D is unclear. Trimming took off 3 bases at V and 4 bases at J, with 9 bases between the two ends. This CDR3 region has 14 residues. Germline V gene sequence: CDR1 MNHEY, CDR2 SMNVEV (reference sequence). The DNA for the CDR3 is TGTGCCAGCAGTTTGAGGGCCGTTAATGAAAAACTGTTTTTT. Amino acids: CASSLRAVNEKLFF.

V and J are TRBV18 and TRBJ2-5; possible D gene TRBD1, 5 bases. V lost 0 bases to trimming and J lost 4 bases, with 21 bases between them. Germline CDR1 and CDR2: KGHSH and LQKENI. The CDR3 has 18 amino acids. The CDR3 loop reads CASSPPLGQYPSPETQYF. In DNA, the CDR3 is TGTGCCAGCTCACCACCCCTAGGACAATACCCCTCTCCAGAGACCCAGTACTTC.

The chain combines TRBV2 with TRBJ2-7, with a possible D match to TRBD1 (6 bases). Germline V gene data show CDR1 as SNHLY and CDR2 as FYNNEI. Trimming removed 6 bases from V and 0 bases from J, with 15 bases in between. The CDR3 contains 15 residues. In DNA, the CDR3 is TGTGCCAGCAGAGACCCGACAGGCCTCTCCTACGAGCAGTACTTC. Translating it yields CASRDPTGLSYEQYF.

This chain uses TRBV7-9 with TRBJ2-5; perhaps TRBD1 as D (6 bases). This CDR3 is 14 amino acids long. V lost 5 bases and J 3 bases, leaving 13 bases between the germline ends. Germline CDR1 SEHNR, CDR2 FQNEAQ (reference sequence). The CDR3 reads CASSPETGEETQYF. CDR3 DNA sequence: TGTGCCAGCAGCCCTGAGACAGGAGAAGAGACCCAGTACTTC. Full variable domain (rest looked up from reference TRBV7-9 and TRBJ2-5): DTGVSQNPRHKITKRGQNVTFRCDPISEHNRLYWYRQTLGQGPEFLTYFQNEAQLEKSRLLSDRFSAERPKGSFSTLEIQRTEQGDSAMYLCASSPETGEETQYFGPGTRLLVL.

The rearrangement joins TRBV6-1 to TRBJ1-1; no definite D call. The CDR3 has 11 residues. Trimming cost V 5 bases and J 8 bases, with 9 bases left between them. CDR1 MNHNS and CDR2 SASEGT come from the germline V gene. Written as DNA, the CDR3 is TGTGCCAGCAGTTTTTCGAGAGAAGCTTTCTTT. Its protein is CASSFSREAFF.

The CDR3 DNA reads as TGTGCCAGCAGTCGAAGCCTGAACACCGGGGAGCTGTTTTTT. Its protein is CASSRSLNTGELFF. The V call is TRBV27, the J call TRBJ2-2; D not certain. Germline V CDR1 and CDR2: MNHEY, SMNVEV (reference sequence). The CDR3 length is 14 residues. V shed 5 bases and J shed 1 base, with 8 bases lying between them.

The J gene is TRBJ1-6, the V gene TRBV10-2, with a weak D call TRBD1 (5 bases). CDR1 is WSHSY and CDR2 is SAAADI in the germline V gene. The V and J ends lost 5 bases and 0 bases respectively, with 14 bases between them. CDR3 length equals 17 residues. The CDR3 spells CASSRVRQSSYNSPLHF. The CDR3 nucleotides are TGCGCCAGCAGTAGAGTGAGACAGAGCTCCTATAATTCACCCCTCCACTTT.

This clone was found a few times. The chain combines TRBV9 with TRBJ2-3; possible D gene TRBD1, 5 bases. V lost 1 base, J lost 0 bases, and 9 bases lay in between. CDR3 length: 15 amino acids. The germline V gene encodes CDR1 SGDLS and CDR2 YYNGEE. The CDR3 region is CASSVQGASTDTQYF. The CDR3 nucleotides are TGTGCCAGCAGCGTACAGGGCGCCAGCACAGATACGCAGTATTTT.

This clone has more than one count but fewer than ten. The chain couples TRBV6-5 to TRBJ1-3, with a tentative D call TRBD1 (5 bases). Between the trimmed V and J ends, which lost 11 bases and 0 bases, there was a span of 17 bases. Germline lookup yields CDR1 MNHEY and CDR2 SVGAGI. The CDR3 covers 15 residues. For the CDR3, the DNA is TGTGCCTGTTCCCGGGGGGTCTTCTCTGGAAACACCATATATTTT. It translates to CACSRGVFSGNTIYF.

The J gene is TRBJ1-1, the V gene TRBV10-2; D gene ambiguous. Trimming took off 4 bases at V and 5 bases at J, with 8 bases between the two ends. Germline V gene data show CDR1 as WSHSY and CDR2 as SAAADI. This CDR3 comprises 12 residues. The CDR3 region is CASSARRTEAFF. CDR3 DNA: TGCGCCAGCAGTGCGAGGAGGACTGAAGCTTTCTTT.

In its sample, this clone was seen a few times. The V and J genes are TRBV29-1 and TRBJ1-1, with a tentative D call TRBD1 (5 bases). V was trimmed by 3 bases and J by 4 bases, leaving 12 bases between them. Germline V CDR1 and CDR2: SQVTM, ANQGSEA. The CDR3 covers 13 residues. As DNA, the CDR3 is TGCAGCGTTGACCGGGGGTGGGGCACTGAAGCTTTCTTT. The encoded protein is CSVDRGWGTEAFF.

The CDR3 bases are TGTGCCAGCAGCTTCGAACAGGGGGAAAACTACGAGCAGTACTTC. Translated: CASSFEQGENYEQYF. J is TRBJ2-7 and V is TRBV13; 8 positions match TRBD1. Germline V lookup: CDR1 PRHDT, CDR2 FYEKMQ (reference sequence). Losses at the gene ends were 3 bases for V and 3 bases for J; bases not matched to a gene: 7. The CDR3 is made up of 15 amino acids.

This clone was detected a few times. The chain links TRBV2 to TRBJ2-7; maybe TRBD2 (5 bases). Germline assignment: CDR1 SNHLY and CDR2 FYNNEI. V lost 8 bases and J lost 6, with 14 bases in between. This CDR3 contains 12 residues. CDR3 in DNA: TGTGCCAGCTTGTCCGGGGTGGGCGAGCAGTACTTC. It codes for CASLSGVGEQYF.

This chain joins TRBV15 and TRBJ1-4; TRBD1 might be the D (6 bases). Germline CDR1 is LNHNV and CDR2 is YYDKDF (reference sequence). V lost 0 bases, J lost 6 bases, and 11 bases lay in between. The CDR3 is 15 amino acids. CDR3 amino acids: CATSRERTVYEKLFF. DNA of the CDR3: TGTGCCACCAGCAGAGAGAGGACAGTATATGAAAAACTGTTTTTT.

The chain combines TRBV5-1 with TRBJ2-5; no definite D call. CDR1 is SGHRS, CDR2 YFSETQ, per germline. The CDR3 is 15 amino acids. Trimming shortened V by 0 bases and J by 5 bases, and 14 bases separated the two germline ends. The CDR3 protein is CASSLAGPDRETQYF. The CDR3 DNA reads TGCGCCAGCAGCTTGGCAGGTCCCGATAGGGAGACCCAGTACTTC. The full variable domain, in which reference TRBV5-1 and TRBJ2-5 provide the parts outside the CDR3, is KAGVTQTPRYLIKTRGQQVTLSCSPISGHRSVSWYQQTPGQGLQFLFEYFSETQRNKGNFPGRFSGRQFSNSRSEMNVSTLELGDSALYLCASSLAGPDRETQYFGPGTRLLVL.

This clone has a handful of counts. The rearrangement links TRBV7-6 to TRBJ1-3, with a tentative D call TRBD1 (5 bases). There are 16 residues in the CDR3. The germline V gene encodes CDR1 SGHVS and CDR2 FNYEAQ. Between the trimmed V and J ends, which lost 0 bases and 1 base, there was a span of 10 bases. The CDR3 here is CASSLAQTGSGNTIYF. In nucleotides, the CDR3 is TGTGCCAGCAGCTTAGCCCAAACAGGATCTGGAAACACCATATATTTT.

The chain is built from TRBV27 and TRBJ2-3, with D possibly matching TRBD1 (6 bases). With 6 bases removed from V and 3 bases from J, the gap between germline ends came to 16 bases. The germline CDR1 and CDR2 sequences are MNHEY and SMNVEV (reference sequence). The CDR3 spans 15 residues. CDR3 protein: CASSHRVRGTDTQYF. The CDR3 region has the DNA TGTGCCAGCAGCCATAGGGTCAGGGGAACAGATACGCAGTATTTT.

This clone was seen a handful of times. This chain links TRBV4-1 with TRBJ2-5; 9 positions match TRBD2. Trimming at V came to 0 bases and at J to 4 bases, leaving 9 bases not matched to a gene. This CDR3 contains 17 residues. Per the germline V gene, CDR1 is MGHRA and CDR2 is YSYEKL. The DNA for the CDR3 is TGCGCCAGCAGCCAAGATCCCCTAGCGGGAAAAATAGAGACCCAGTACTTC. As protein: CASSQDPLAGKIETQYF.

This clone was observed a handful of times. The rearrangement uses TRBV6-5 and TRBJ1-2; D is unresolved. Trimming pared 2 bases from V and 4 bases from J, leaving 11 bases between. Germline V gene data show CDR1 as MNHEY and CDR2 as SVGAGI. The CDR3 is 14 amino acids. The CDR3 DNA sequence: TGTGCCAGCAGTTACCTCCCAGAGGTCTATGGCTACACCTTC. It is translated as CASSYLPEVYGYTF.

The gene calls are TRBV21-1 and TRBJ2-5; the table's D call, TRBD2, has no DNA check behind it. TRBV21-1 is an annotated pseudogene. The CDR3 totals 14 residues. The CDR3 DNA is TGTGCCAGCACCGACAAGGGGAGGCAAGAGACCCAGTACTTC. Amino acids: CASTDKGRQETQYF.